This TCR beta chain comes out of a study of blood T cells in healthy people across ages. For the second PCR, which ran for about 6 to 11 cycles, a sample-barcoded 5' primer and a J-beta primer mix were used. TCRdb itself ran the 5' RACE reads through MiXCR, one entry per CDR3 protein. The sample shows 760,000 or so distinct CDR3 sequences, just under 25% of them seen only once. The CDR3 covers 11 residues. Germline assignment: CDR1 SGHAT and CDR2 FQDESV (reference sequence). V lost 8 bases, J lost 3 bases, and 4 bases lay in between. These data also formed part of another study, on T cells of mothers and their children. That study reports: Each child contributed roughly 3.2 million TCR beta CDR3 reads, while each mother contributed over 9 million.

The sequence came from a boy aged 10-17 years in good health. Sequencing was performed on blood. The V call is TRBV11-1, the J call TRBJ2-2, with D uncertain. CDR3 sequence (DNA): TGTGCCAGCCAATACACCGGGGAGCTGTTTTTT. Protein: CASQYTGELFF.